This T cell receptor beta chain was observed in a study of blood T cell repertoires in COVID-19. In the study overall: Spain, Italy and the United States supplied samples that represented acute and convalescent COVID-19. T cells, B-cell-depleted T cells, or PBMCs provided the cDNA or gDNA that served as material.

This CDR3 has 14 amino acids. V trimming: 5 bases; J trimming: 1 base; junction bases outside the gene matches: 4. The germline gives CDR1 MNHNY, CDR2 SVGAGI (reference sequence). Original data processing: Reference gene primer amplification gave estimated nucleated cell counts. Profiling relied on immunoSEQ multiplex PCR, and the TCRdb table lists in-frame clones only, not all of them. D and trimming were read from the DNA, whereas the V and J calls and clone size are those reported in that table. Of tens of thousands of clones listed, more than 70% are singletons. The chain carries TRBV6-6 and TRBJ1-1; the match to TRBD1 covers 7 bases. The sample taken for sequencing was peripheral blood. The clonotype was recovered from a man aged 45-65 years with acute or convalescent COVID-19. Here the CDR3 reads CASSGRTGNTEAFF. CDR3 DNA sequence: TGTGCCAGCAGTGGCAGGACAGGGAACACTGAAGCTTTCTTT.